The 17 T cell receptor beta chains listed next were all sequenced from one sample in a study of cytotoxic CD8 clonotypes in ibrutinib-treated CLL. TCRdb's copy holds only in-frame clones and misses some; the assay was immunoSEQ multiplex PCR. The data show roughly 250,000 clones, with 70% seen just once and 15% to 17% held by the top ten. The sample here was PBMCs, taken after 24 months of ibrutinib treatment. The receptors were gathered from a human donor with chronic lymphocytic leukemia.

CDR3 sequence reads: CASSLSPAGELFF. CDR3 DNA: TGTGCCAGCAGTTTATCGCCGGCCGGGGAGCTGTTTTTT. This rearrangement joins TRBV27 to TRBJ2-2; D is unresolved. V was cut by 0 bases and J by 6 bases, with 5 bases left in between. Germline CDR1 MNHEY, CDR2 SMNVEV (reference sequence). The CDR3 sequence is 13 residues long.

The CDR3 here is CASSQDYLYNEQFF. As DNA, the CDR3 is TGCGCCAGCAGCCAAGATTACCTCTACAATGAGCAGTTCTTC. This chain connects TRBV4-3 to TRBJ2-1; D remains ambiguous. With 0 bases removed from V and 3 bases from J, the gap between germline ends came to 6 bases. CDR3 size: 14 residues. Germline V CDR1 and CDR2: LGHNA, YSLEER.

The chain recombines TRBV19 with TRBJ1-2, with D perhaps TRBD1 (6 bases). This CDR3 is built from 14 residues. V lost 4 bases to trimming and J lost 4 bases, with 13 bases between them. Germline loops: CDR1 LNHDA, CDR2 SQIVND (reference sequence). The CDR3 DNA reads as TGTGCCAGTAGTACCCAACAGGGAGCCTATGGCTACACCTTC. Protein product: CASSTQQGAYGYTF.

The rearrangement joins TRBV18 to TRBJ2-1, with TRBD2 identical over 7 bases. Germline V lookup: CDR1 KGHSH, CDR2 LQKENI. The CDR3 has 15 residues. Unmatched junction bases numbered 7, after V lost 3 bases and J lost 5 bases. CDR3: CASSPGAGYNNEQFF. For the CDR3, the DNA is TGTGCCAGCTCACCGGGAGCGGGATACAACAATGAGCAGTTCTTC. The whole variable domain, remainder taken from reference TRBV18 and TRBJ2-1, is NAGVMQNPRHLVRRRGQEARLRCSPMKGHSHVYWYRQLPEEGLKFMVYLQKENIIDESGMPKERFSAEFPKEGPSILRIQQVVRGDSAAYFCASSPGAGYNNEQFFGPGTRLTVL.

The chain is built from TRBV7-2 and TRBJ1-3; D is ambiguous. The CDR3 contains 17 residues. Between the trimmed V and J ends, which lost 0 bases and 0 bases, there was a span of 12 bases. CDR1 is SGHTA, CDR2 FQGNSA, per germline. As DNA, the CDR3 is TGTGCCAGCAGCTTAGCGTATACGGTTCACTCTGGAAACACCATATATTTT. Amino acid sequence: CASSLAYTVHSGNTIYF.

The chain carries TRBV5-4 and TRBJ2-7; no clear D gene. The CDR3 covers 17 residues. The V end lost 2 bases, the J end lost 0 bases, and 18 bases lay between the germline ends. Germline V gives CDR1 SGHNT, CDR2 YYREEE (reference sequence). The CDR3 region has the DNA TGTGCCAGCAGCTTTATAGGTTGGGCCACCGCCTCCTACGAGCAGTACTTC. As protein: CASSFIGWATASYEQYF.

The sample holds a few counts of this clone. The CDR3 sequence is CASSEPGTNYGYTF. As DNA, the CDR3 is TGTGCCAGCAGTGAACCCGGGACTAACTATGGCTACACCTTC. This chain joins TRBV25-1 and TRBJ1-2; D gene ambiguous. The germline gives CDR1 MGHDK, CDR2 SYGVNS. CDR3 length equals 14 residues. V lost 2 bases and J lost 0, with 7 bases in between.

The V and J genes are TRBV28 and TRBJ2-3; D is unclear. In germline, CDR1 is MDHEN, CDR2 SYDVKM. The CDR3 consists of 15 residues. Trimming took off 2 bases at V and 7 bases at J, with 16 bases between the two ends. The CDR3 DNA reads TGTGCCAGCAGTTTACCCCATATGGGGTCCCATACGCAGTATTTT. Translating gives CASSLPHMGSHTQYF.

The chain employs TRBV9 and TRBJ1-2; D ambiguous. Germline CDR1 and CDR2: SGDLS and YYNGEE. The length of the CDR3 is 15 residues. Trimming stripped 4 bases from V and 7 bases from J, with 20 bases between. CDR3 bases: TGTGCCAGCAGCCCCCGAAGGGCAGAGACAAGTGGCTACACCTTC. Translation gives CASSPRRAETSGYTF.

The chain combines TRBV4-1 with TRBJ2-5, with TRBD1 as a possible D gene (5 bases). This CDR3 comprises 17 residues. With 0 bases removed from V and 5 bases from J, the gap between germline ends came to 19 bases. The germline CDR1 and CDR2 sequences are MGHRA and YSYEKL. CDR3 in DNA: TGCGCCAGCAGCCAAGATCACGGAACAGGCCTAAGGGAGACCCAGTACTTC. Its protein is CASSQDHGTGLRETQYF.

V gene TRBV28 combines with J gene TRBJ2-7; 9 bases match TRBD1. The germline V gene has CDR1 MDHEN and CDR2 SYDVKM. The CDR3 contains 16 residues. The V gene end was trimmed by 5 bases and the J gene end by 4 bases; junction bases not matched to a gene: 12. CDR3 loop: CASSQTQGAAPYEQYF. The CDR3 DNA reads TGTGCCAGCAGTCAAACACAGGGGGCCGCGCCTTACGAGCAGTACTTC.

This clone appeared a few times. The genes are TRBV14 and TRBJ2-1; D ambiguous. Trimming pared 0 bases from V and 10 bases from J, leaving 10 bases between. CDR1 is SGHDN, CDR2 FVKESK, per germline. This CDR3 has 13 residues. The CDR3 coding sequence is TGTGCCAGCAGCCAAGAGGCTCATTGGGAGCAGTTCTTC. As protein: CASSQEAHWEQFF. The complete variable domain, with remaining parts taken from reference TRBV14 and TRBJ2-1, reads EAGVTQFPSHSVIEKGQTVTLRCDPISGHDNLYWYRRVMGKEIKFLLHFVKESKQDESGMPNNRFLAERTGGTYSTLKVQPAELEDSGVYFCASSQEAHWEQFFGPGTRLTVL.

In its sample, this clone was seen a few times. This sequence joins TRBV10-1 and TRBJ1-2, with D maybe TRBD1 (6 bases). Germline lookup yields CDR1 WNHNN and CDR2 SYGVQD (reference sequence). V was cut by 7 bases and J by 7 bases, with 16 bases left in between. The CDR3 runs 13 residues. In DNA form, the CDR3 reads TGCGCCAGCATTTGGAACAGGGTAAGTGGCTACACCTTC. Translated: CASIWNRVSGYTF.

V gene TRBV19 combines with J gene TRBJ2-1, with 9 bases aligning to TRBD1. V lost 4 bases to trimming and J lost 7 bases; unmatched junction nucleotides: 2. CDR3 length: 13 residues. Germline V gene data show CDR1 as LNHDA and CDR2 as SQIVND (reference sequence). The CDR3 sequence is CASSRTGANEQFF. The CDR3 DNA is TGTGCCAGTAGTAGGACAGGGGCGAATGAGCAGTTCTTC.

The chain is built from TRBV11-2 and TRBJ2-2; D call uncertain. V was pared by 0 bases and J by 5 bases, with 7 bases between. This CDR3 has 14 amino acids. Germline assignment: CDR1 SGHAT and CDR2 FQNNGV. CDR3 protein: CASSLDLVTGELFF. DNA of the CDR3: TGTGCCAGCAGCTTAGATCTGGTTACCGGGGAGCTGTTTTTT.

The gene calls are TRBV18 and TRBJ2-5; 7 nucleotides align to TRBD1. The CDR3 is made up of 15 amino acids. Trimming cost V 0 bases and J 4 bases; bases outside gene matches: 5. The germline gives CDR1 KGHSH, CDR2 LQKENI. CDR3 loop: CASSPPIGGSETQYF. The CDR3 DNA reads as TGTGCCAGCTCACCACCGATAGGGGGCTCAGAGACCCAGTACTTC.

The chain has TRBV6-1 and TRBJ1-1; tentatively, D is TRBD1 (5 bases). Between the trimmed V and J ends, which lost 7 bases and 6 bases, there was a span of 15 bases. CDR1 and CDR2 (germline): MNHNS, SASEGT. The CDR3 has 13 amino acids. As DNA, the CDR3 is TGTGCCAGCACCGATTTGGGGGAGTCTGAAGCTTTCTTT. It codes for CASTDLGESEAFF.